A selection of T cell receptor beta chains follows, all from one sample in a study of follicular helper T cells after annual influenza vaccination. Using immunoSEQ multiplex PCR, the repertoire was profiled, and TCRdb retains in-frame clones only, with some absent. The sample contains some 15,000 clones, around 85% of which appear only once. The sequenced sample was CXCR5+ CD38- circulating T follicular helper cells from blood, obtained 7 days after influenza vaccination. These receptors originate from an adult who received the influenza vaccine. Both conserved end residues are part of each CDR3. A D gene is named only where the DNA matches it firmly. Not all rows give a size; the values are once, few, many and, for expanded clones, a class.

CDR3aa: CASSLRQGNTEAFF; CDR3nt: TGTGCCAGCAGCTTACGACAGGGGAACACTGAAGCTTTCTTT; d_gene: TRBD1; abundance: once; v_gene: TRBV7-8; j_gene: TRBJ1-1
CDR3aa: CASSHRLSTDTQYF; CDR3nt: TGCGCCAGCAGCCACAGGCTTAGCACAGATACGCAGTATTTT; d_gene: .; abundance: .; v_gene: TRBV4-1; j_gene: TRBJ2-3
CDR3aa: CAWSVQPGQFYEQYF; CDR3nt: TGTGCCTGGAGTGTACAGCCAGGACAATTTTACGAGCAGTACTTC; d_gene: .; abundance: .; v_gene: TRBV30; j_gene: TRBJ2-7
CDR3aa: CASARRLVNTGELFF; CDR3nt: TGTGCCAGCGCGCGCCGGCTAGTAAACACCGGGGAGCTGTTTTTT; d_gene: .; abundance: .; v_gene: TRBV2; j_gene: TRBJ2-2
CDR3aa: CASGLEGGSPLHF; CDR3nt: TGTGCTAGTGGTTTGGAGGGGGGGTCACCCCTCCACTTT; d_gene: .; abundance: few; v_gene: TRBV12-5; j_gene: TRBJ1-6
CDR3aa: CASSSPGQGRFNQPQHF; CDR3nt: TGTGCCAGCAGCTCGCCGGGACAGGGGAGGTTCAATCAGCCCCAGCATTTT; d_gene: TRBD1; abundance: .; v_gene: TRBV9; j_gene: TRBJ1-5
CDR3aa: CASSLAGGIVNEQFF; CDR3nt: TGTGCCAGCAGCTTAGCGGGGGGGATAGTAAATGAGCAGTTCTTC; d_gene: TRBD2; abundance: once; v_gene: TRBV13; j_gene: TRBJ2-1
CDR3aa: CASSSSSSGDLQETQYF; CDR3nt: TGCGCCAGCAGCTCCTCTTCAAGCGGGGATCTCCAAGAGACCCAGTACTTC; d_gene: TRBD2; abundance: once; v_gene: TRBV5-1; j_gene: TRBJ2-5
CDR3aa: CASSDTGFTRKLFF; CDR3nt: TGTGCCAGCAGTGATACGGGGTTTACGCGAAAACTGTTTTTT; d_gene: .; abundance: .; v_gene: TRBV25-1; j_gene: TRBJ1-4
CDR3aa: CASGRAGVNSPLHF; CDR3nt: TGTGCCAGCGGCCGTGCGGGGGTCAATTCACCCCTCCACTTT; d_gene: .; abundance: once; v_gene: TRBV7-2; j_gene: TRBJ1-6
CDR3aa: CASSNLANLNTDTQYF; CDR3nt: TGTGCCAGCAGCAACCTAGCCAACCTTAACACAGATACGCAGTATTTT; d_gene: .; abundance: .; v_gene: TRBV21-1; j_gene: TRBJ2-3
CDR3aa: CAWSQGSNGYTF; CDR3nt: TGTGCCTGGAGCCAGGGATCCAATGGCTACACCTTC; d_gene: .; abundance: .; v_gene: TRBV30; j_gene: TRBJ1-2
CDR3aa: CASSVSGGATDTQYF; CDR3nt: TGTGCCAGCAGCGTTAGCGGGGGAGCCACAGATACGCAGTATTTT; d_gene: TRBD2; abundance: .; v_gene: TRBV5-4; j_gene: TRBJ2-3
CDR3aa: CASSLASGTGKYEQYF; CDR3nt: TGTGCCAGCAGCTTAGCCTCCGGGACAGGAAAATACGAGCAGTACTTC; d_gene: TRBD1; abundance: .; v_gene: TRBV7-2; j_gene: TRBJ2-7
CDR3aa: CASSLGQRNYGYTF; CDR3nt: TGTGCCAGCAGCTTAGGACAGCGCAACTATGGCTACACCTTC; d_gene: .; abundance: .; v_gene: TRBV5-5; j_gene: TRBJ1-2
CDR3aa: CASSKLHRVPNTEAFF; CDR3nt: TGTGCCAGCAGCAAACTTCACAGGGTTCCGAACACTGAAGCTTTCTTT; d_gene: .; abundance: .; v_gene: TRBV21-1; j_gene: TRBJ1-1
CDR3aa: CASRLQDTEAFF; CDR3nt: TGTGCCAGCAGATTACAGGACACTGAAGCTTTCTTT; d_gene: .; abundance: .; v_gene: TRBV28; j_gene: TRBJ1-1
CDR3aa: CASIFHAGAYTDTQYF; CDR3nt: TGTGCCAGCATATTCCATGCGGGGGCTTACACAGATACGCAGTATTTT; d_gene: .; abundance: .; v_gene: TRBV6-7; j_gene: TRBJ2-3
CDR3aa: CASSINRGSSYNEQFF; CDR3nt: TGTGCCAGTAGTATAAACAGGGGGAGCTCCTACAATGAGCAGTTCTTC; d_gene: TRBD1; abundance: .; v_gene: TRBV19; j_gene: TRBJ2-1